This T cell receptor (beta chain) appears in the sequencing data of a study of T-cell reconstitution after alpha-beta-depleted transplantation in children. As it was prepared, the TCRbeta library received unique molecular identifiers. TCRdb re-called the PCR reads with MiXCR, one entry per CDR3 protein. The repertoire consists of under 450,000 distinct CDR3 sequences, with roughly 15% occurring once and the leading ten covering approximately 29%. Notes on this clonotype: As yet, its antigen is unknown.

The study, taken as a whole, reports: Most T-cell counts and diversity one year after the transplant came from T cells that were newly produced. Some patients owed their high day-60 TCRbeta diversity to surviving recipient T cells and thymic progenitors. Expanded clones from the graft, numbering several hundred, reportedly supplied alpha-beta T cells about two months after transplant.

This specimen was PBMCs, mostly from graft donor cells, taken 360 days after TCRalphabeta/CD19-depleted stem cell transplant. The sequence was obtained from a boy in the first two years of life who had a stem cell transplant for Wiskott-Aldrich syndrome, so the T cells may come from the graft donor.

CDR3 nucleotides: TGTGCCAGCAGTTTATGGGATTACGAGCAGTACTTC. It specifies CASSLWDYEQYF. The rearrangement uses TRBV12-3 or TRBV12-4 and TRBJ2-7; the D is unclear. The CDR3 is 12 amino acids. V lost 2 bases and J lost 4, with 6 bases in between.